A single sample is the source of the 17 T cell receptor beta chains below, sequenced in a study of CD8+ T cells in alopecia areata. Sample treatment: oral pan-JAK inhibitor, 5-10 mg twice daily. As the sequencing template, cDNA was produced by extracting RNA and reverse transcribing it. Profiled with immunoSEQ multiplex PCR; TCRdb holds only in-frame clones, not every one. The sample lists over 150,000 clones, 53% occurring once. The sequencing used CD8+ T cells sorted from blood, collected at week 24, from a patient treated with tofacitinib. All receptors come from a human donor with alopecia areata.

J is TRBJ2-7 and V is TRBV9; D remains unclear. The CDR3 is made up of 13 amino acids. Trimming removed 0 bases from V and 6 bases from J, with 10 bases in between. The germline CDR1 and CDR2 sequences are SGDLS and YYNGEE. The CDR3 is CASSVGKGSEQYF. The DNA for the CDR3 is TGTGCCAGCAGCGTAGGGAAGGGCTCCGAGCAGTACTTC.

The chain employs TRBV11-2 and TRBJ2-7; D perhaps matches TRBD1 (6 bases). The CDR3 totals 15 residues. Per germline, CDR1 SGHAT and CDR2 FQNNGV. Deletions cut 0 bases from V and 1 base from J, with 10 bases between. The CDR3 DNA sequence: TGTGCCAGCAGCTTAGATCGTAGGGGGTCCTACGAGCAGTACTTC. Protein: CASSLDRRGSYEQYF.

V usage is TRBV15 and J usage is TRBJ2-7, with D tentatively TRBD2 (7 bases). Trimming took 5 bases from V and 1 from J, leaving 15 bases between them. This CDR3 spans 15 amino acids. Per the germline V gene, CDR1 is LNHNV and CDR2 is YYDKDF (reference sequence). The CDR3, as DNA: TGTGCCACCAGCCCGCCAGGGGAGGGATCCTACGAGCAGTACTTC. Protein product: CATSPPGEGSYEQYF.

The J gene is TRBJ2-3, the V gene TRBV29-1; TRBD1 is a possible D gene (5 bases). Germline V gives CDR1 SQVTM, CDR2 ANQGSEA. Trimming shortened V by 2 bases and J by 3 bases, and 21 bases separated the two germline ends. The CDR3 has 17 amino acids. Here the CDR3 reads CSVEKRGRESRTDTQYF. DNA for the CDR3: TGCAGCGTTGAAAAAAGGGGCAGGGAAAGTCGGACAGATACGCAGTATTTT.

Points on this clone: This CDR3 is also generated by other DNA sequences in the sample. The rearrangement uses TRBV4-3 and TRBJ2-3; no clear D. Germline CDR1 reads LGHNA; CDR2 reads YSLEER. The CDR3 contains 13 residues. Trimming took 0 bases from V and 4 from J, leaving 5 bases between them. This CDR3 is CASSQDRSDTQYF. In DNA form, the CDR3 reads TGCGCCAGCAGCCAAGACCGTTCAGATACGCAGTATTTT.

The V call is TRBV19, the J call TRBJ1-1; D is uncertain. CDR1 LNHDA and CDR2 SQIVND come from the germline V gene (reference sequence). V was clipped by 3 bases and J by 0 bases, with 11 bases between them. The CDR3 is 15 amino acids. The CDR3 DNA follows: TGTGCCAGTAGTATTACCGGTAACTTGAACACTGAAGCTTTCTTT. It codes for CASSITGNLNTEAFF.

This clone was observed a handful of times. The rearrangement joins TRBV15 to TRBJ1-1, with a possible D match to TRBD1 (5 bases). The germline V and J ends were trimmed by 3 bases and 0 bases, with 8 bases remaining between them. The CDR3 loop spans 14 amino acids. Germline-derived CDR1 and CDR2 are LNHNV and YYDKDF (reference sequence). Here the CDR3 DNA reads TGTGCCACCAGCAGCGAGGGGATGAACACTGAAGCTTTCTTT. Its translation is CATSSEGMNTEAFF.

As to this clone: The sample carries other DNA sequences with the same CDR3. The chain couples TRBV4-3 to TRBJ2-7; TRBD1 matches at 7 bases. Looked up from germline, CDR1 is LGHNA and CDR2 is YSLEER. There are 14 residues in the CDR3. V lost 1 base to trimming and J lost 3 bases; unmatched junction nucleotides: 3. CDR3 nucleotides: TGCGCCAGCAGCCAAGGGACAGGCCTCTACGAGCAGTACTTC. Its translation: CASSQGTGLYEQYF.

The genes are TRBV7-6 and TRBJ2-1; D unresolved. Looked up from germline, CDR1 is SGHVS and CDR2 is FNYEAQ. The CDR3 length is 12 residues. V was cut by 3 bases and J by 7 bases, with 7 bases left in between. CDR3 DNA: TGTGCCAGCAGCTTGGTCTTGAATGAGCAGTTCTTC. Translating gives CASSLVLNEQFF.

This CDR3 reads CASSLDRYNEQFF. CDR3 nucleotide sequence: TGTGCCAGCAGCCTAGACAGGTACAATGAGCAGTTCTTC. The V gene is TRBV6-5, the J gene TRBJ2-1, with a tentative D call TRBD1 (6 bases). The CDR3 loop spans 13 amino acids. Germline V lookup: CDR1 MNHEY, CDR2 SVGAGI. V dropped 6 bases and J dropped 4 bases, with 10 bases sitting between them.

The chain has TRBV19 and TRBJ1-2; 7 bases line up with TRBD1. The CDR3 is 15 amino acids. V was clipped by 5 bases and J by 3 bases; unmatched bases: 9. Germline V gene sequence: CDR1 LNHDA, CDR2 SQIVND (reference sequence). CDR3 amino acids: CASSPGDSPYYGYTF. CDR3 DNA sequence: TGTGCCAGTAGTCCAGGGGACAGCCCTTACTATGGCTACACCTTC.

The V gene is TRBV27, the J gene TRBJ2-4; D possibly matches TRBD1 or TRBD2 (5 bases each). From germline, CDR1 is MNHEY and CDR2 SMNVEV (reference sequence). The V end was cut by 7 bases, the J end by 4 bases, with 14 bases between. The CDR3 has 14 amino acids. The CDR3 DNA reads TGTGCCAGCACCCCCCGGGACCCGAAAAACATTCAGTACTTC. Protein product: CASTPRDPKNIQYF.

This clone was counted between two and nine times. V is TRBV2 and J is TRBJ2-5, with 8 bases that match TRBD1. The CDR3 is 16 residues long. Germline V gives CDR1 SNHLY, CDR2 FYNNEI. The trim removed 2 bases at V and 1 base at J, leaving 6 bases unmatched. CDR3 coding DNA: TGTGCCAGCAGTGAATTTAGGACAGGGATCCAAGAGACCCAGTACTTC. Protein: CASSEFRTGIQETQYF.

This clone was seen a few times. This chain uses TRBV28 with TRBJ1-6; weak D call: TRBD1 (5 bases). The CDR3 extends over 14 amino acids. The V end lost 7 bases, the J end lost 7 bases, and 14 bases lay between the germline ends. Germline CDR1 MDHEN, CDR2 SYDVKM. CDR3 coding DNA: TGTGCCAGCATCCCGGGGCTATCCAATTCACCCCTCCACTTT. Translated: CASIPGLSNSPLHF.

CDR3 in amino acids: CSVGTGANYGYTF. CDR3 DNA: TGCAGCGTTGGAACAGGAGCTAACTATGGCTACACCTTC. J is TRBJ1-2 and V is TRBV29-1, with TRBD1 as a possible D gene (5 bases). The V gene's germline CDR1 is SQVTM and CDR2 ANQGSEA. Trimming removed 4 bases from V and 0 bases from J, with 9 bases in between. The CDR3 contains 13 residues.

This clone was counted between two and nine times. The CDR3 DNA follows: TGTGCCAGCAGCTTACTAAACAGGGTTGGAACAGATACGCAGTATTTT. Protein product: CASSLLNRVGTDTQYF. This rearrangement joins TRBV7-8 to TRBJ2-3, with D perhaps matching TRBD1 (6 bases). Looked up from germline, CDR1 is SGHVS and CDR2 is FQNEAQ. V was pared by 2 bases and J by 3 bases, with 15 bases between. The CDR3 sequence is 16 residues long.

The gene calls are TRBV25-1 and TRBJ1-2; D remains ambiguous. The germline V gene encodes CDR1 MGHDK and CDR2 SYGVNS. Trimming removed 3 bases at V and 3 bases at J, with 5 bases between. The CDR3 has 12 amino acids. CDR3 loop: CASSDPDYGYTF. In nucleotides, the CDR3 is TGTGCCAGCAGTGACCCAGACTATGGCTACACCTTC.